Given below is one T cell receptor (beta chain) in context. This record comes from a study of blood T cell repertoires in COVID-19. Study-level background: Both acute and convalescent COVID-19 samples were obtained from the United States, Italy and Spain.

The CDR3 has 18 residues. Per the original methods: Amplified reference gene primers provided the basis for estimating nucleated cell counts. The method was immunoSEQ multiplex PCR; TCRdb's version includes in-frame clones alone and lacks a portion of them. V, J and clone size were drawn from that table, and D and trimming were deduced from the DNA. The sample shows fewer than 200,000 clones, 80% to 90% of them seen only once. The chain links TRBV21-1 to TRBJ2-4; the table names TRBD2, a call not compared with the DNA. TRBV21-1 is flagged as a pseudogene. This TCR derives from a man aged 18 to 30 who had recovered from COVID-19. The material sequenced was peripheral blood. The CDR3 reads CASSNAGAVSRAKNIQYF. CDR3 DNA: TGTGCCAGCAGCAATGCGGGGGCAGTGTCCCGAGCCAAAAACATTCAGTACTTC.